These T cell receptor beta chains were read from a single sample in a study of cytomegalovirus exposure and HLA in healthy donors. Using immunoSEQ multiplex PCR, the repertoire was profiled, and TCRdb retains in-frame clones only, with some absent. The sample has roughly 100,000 clones, roughly 75% seen once. Specimen: PBMCs. These receptors originate from a middle-aged woman in good health and CMV-seronegative. Both conserved end residues are part of each CDR3. The order of the fields is D gene, clone size, V gene, J gene, CDR3 protein, CDR3 DNA. The D gene is left open where the match is weak. Clone size, where shown, is once, few, many, or a class for clones that have expanded.

-,-,TRBV5-6,TRBJ1-2,CASSLRQGDGYTF,TGTGCCAGCAGCTTGAGGCAGGGCGACGGCTACACCTTC
-,-,TRBV29-1,TRBJ1-1,CSVEDSGPIAFF,TGCAGCGTTGAAGATTCAGGGCCGATCGCTTTCTTT
TRBD2,-,TRBV4-3,TRBJ2-1,CASSQERTSGLSEQFF,TGCGCCAGCAGCCAAGAAAGGACTAGCGGCCTCTCTGAGCAGTTCTTC
-,-,TRBV27,TRBJ2-6,CASSPDYSGANVLTF,TGTGCCAGCAGTCCCGACTACTCTGGGGCCAACGTCCTGACTTTC
-,-,TRBV15,TRBJ1-4,CATSRVTGSNEKLFF,TGTGCCACCAGCAGAGTTACGGGGTCTAATGAAAAACTGTTTTTT
TRBD1,-,TRBV6-1,TRBJ2-7,CASSFDNRDRGRF,TGTGCCAGCAGCTTTGATAACCGGGACAGGGGGCGCTTC
-,-,TRBV5-1,TRBJ2-3,CASSQGTFSTDTQYF,TGCGCCAGCAGCCAGGGGACGTTTAGCACAGATACGCAGTATTTT
TRBD1,few,TRBV7-2,TRBJ2-5,CASSPQTGGGETQYF,TGTGCCAGCAGCCCACAAACAGGGGGCGGAGAGACCCAGTACTTC
TRBD1,-,TRBV4-3,TRBJ1-1,CASSQARVISGSGQGVTEAFF,TGCGCCAGCAGCCAAGCCCGGGTCATTTCGGGATCGGGACAGGGAGTCACTGAAGCTTTCTTT
-,-,TRBV6-6,TRBJ1-6,CASLRVGGDNSPLHF,TGTGCCAGCCTCAGGGTTGGAGGGGATAATTCACCCCTCCACTTT
-,-,TRBV2,TRBJ1-3,CASSLDGRDTIYF,TGTGCCAGCAGTCTCGACGGTCGGGACACCATATATTTT
-,-,TRBV6-1,TRBJ1-3,CASSLNSGNTIYF,TGTGCCAGCAGTTTAAACTCTGGAAACACCATATATTTT
-,-,TRBV2,TRBJ2-7,CASSPTYEQYF,TGTGCCAGCAGCCCTACTTACGAGCAGTACTTC
-,few,TRBV4-3,TRBJ2-7,CASSQDAGRIYEQYF,TGCGCCAGCAGCCAAGACGCGGGACGAATCTACGAGCAGTACTTC
-,-,TRBV6-5,TRBJ1-1,CASSYVSGTEAFF,TGTGCCAGCAGTTATGTGTCCGGGACTGAAGCTTTCTTT
TRBD2,-,TRBV9,TRBJ2-5,CASSPWTSGNQETQYF,TGTGCCAGCAGCCCGTGGACTAGCGGGAACCAAGAGACCCAGTACTTC
-,-,TRBV4-3,TRBJ1-1,CASSQDSNTEAFF,TGCGCCAGCAGCCAAGATTCTAACACTGAAGCTTTCTTT
TRBD1,few,TRBV28,TRBJ1-3,CASSLLGDRGNTIYF,TGTGCCAGCAGTTTACTTGGGGACAGGGGAAACACCATATATTTT
TRBD2,-,TRBV7-9,TRBJ2-7,CSSSPPDGRKRYEQYF,TGTTCCAGCAGCCCCCCAGACGGGAGGAAACGATACGAGCAGTACTTC
-,-,TRBV10-3,TRBJ1-6,CAIHSGSGNSPLHF,TGTGCCATCCACAGCGGGTCGGGGAATTCACCCCTCCACTTT
-,-,TRBV18,TRBJ2-1,CASSSGGDHFF,TGTGCCAGCTCAAGCGGAGGTGACCATTTCTTC
TRBD1,-,TRBV29-1,TRBJ1-1,CSVEPGGWNTEAFF,TGCAGCGTTGAGCCAGGGGGCTGGAACACTGAAGCTTTCTTT
TRBD1,-,TRBV19,TRBJ1-6,CASQGQGYGSYNSPLHF,TGTGCCAGTCAGGGACAGGGGTATGGTTCCTATAATTCACCCCTCCACTTT
TRBD2,once,TRBV11-1,TRBJ2-7,CASSTTSGRTYEQYF,TGTGCCAGCAGCACCACTAGCGGGAGAACCTACGAGCAGTACTTC
-,-,TRBV6-6,TRBJ1-2,CASSYSDSDYGYTF,TGTGCCAGCAGTTACTCAGACAGCGACTATGGCTACACCTTC
-,-,TRBV15,TRBJ1-1,CATSRDQGFTEAFF,TGTGCCACCAGCAGAGATCAGGGGTTCACTGAAGCTTTCTTT
TRBD1,few,TRBV6-1,TRBJ2-4,CASSDIGTVATNIQYF,TGTGCCAGCAGTGATATCGGGACAGTCGCTACAAACATTCAGTACTTC
TRBD1,-,TRBV29-1,TRBJ1-4,CSVAYRGILEKLFF,TGCAGCGTCGCTTACAGGGGGATTCTTGAAAAACTGTTTTTT
TRBD2,-,TRBV5-4,TRBJ2-1,CASSPPASGSYEQFF,TGTGCCAGCAGCCCCCCGGCTAGCGGGAGCTATGAGCAGTTCTTC